A selection of T cell receptor beta chains follows, all from one sample in a study of cytomegalovirus exposure and HLA in healthy donors. Assay used: immunoSEQ multiplex PCR; TCRdb lists only in-frame clones, some missing. The table shows under 100,000 clones, with 60% to 85% occurring only once. Sequencing was carried out using PBMCs. These TCRs come from a boy aged 10-17 years in good health and CMV-seronegative. Both conserved end residues are part of each CDR3. A D gene is named only where the DNA matches it firmly. Size tells how often a clone was seen (once, few, many) or the class of an expanded clone, and some rows leave it out.

clone size	V gene	J gene	D gene	CDR3 protein	CDR3 DNA
-	TRBV4-1	TRBJ1-6	-	CASSQDQTQGNSPLHF	TGCGCCAGCAGCCAAGATCAGACCCAGGGGAATTCACCCCTCCACTTT
-	TRBV29-1	TRBJ1-1	-	CSDQGAFF	TGCAGCGATCAGGGAGCTTTCTTT
once	TRBV29-1	TRBJ2-5	-	CSVEDPRIGRTQYF	TGCAGCGTTGAAGATCCACGGATTGGGAGGACCCAGTACTTC
-	TRBV6-5	TRBJ2-1	-	CASSDSYREQFF	TGTGCCAGCAGCGATAGCTACAGGGAGCAGTTCTTC
-	TRBV28	TRBJ1-3	-	CASSPWGGQVNF	TGTGCCAGCAGTCCCTGGGGGGGACAAGTCAATTTT
-	TRBV9	TRBJ2-1	TRBD2	CASSPLWVSGGPSSYNEQFF	TGTGCCAGCAGCCCCCTTTGGGTTAGCGGGGGTCCTAGCTCCTACAATGAGCAGTTCTTC
few	TRBV11-2	TRBJ1-1	-	CASSFNTGGKAFF	TGTGCCAGCAGCTTTAATACCGGGGGGAAAGCTTTCTTT
-	TRBV29-1	TRBJ2-7	-	CSVPSGTYEQYF	TGCAGCGTTCCTTCCGGGACCTACGAGCAGTACTTC
-	TRBV6-6	TRBJ1-6	TRBD1	CASSRGTVDNSPLHF	TGTGCCAGCAGTCGTGGGACAGTCGATAATTCACCCCTCCACTTT
-	TRBV29-1	TRBJ1-2	-	CSVAFSAEGYTF	TGCAGCGTAGCGTTCAGTGCTGAGGGCTACACCTTC
-	TRBV6-6	TRBJ2-6	-	CASSYSGRLGANVLTF	TGTGCCAGCAGTTACTCGGGCAGGCTCGGGGCCAACGTCCTGACTTTC
-	TRBV6-1	TRBJ2-3	-	CASINRAVATDTQYF	TGTGCCAGCATTAACAGGGCGGTAGCCACAGATACGCAGTATTTT
few	TRBV14	TRBJ2-7	-	CASSQSLGGEQYF	TGTGCCAGCAGCCAATCTCTGGGGGGCGAGCAGTACTTC
-	TRBV29-1	TRBJ1-2	TRBD1	CSVGPRTGNYGYTF	TGCAGCGTTGGCCCCAGGACAGGCAACTATGGCTACACCTTC
-	TRBV19	TRBJ2-1	-	CASSIGRGSSYNEQFF	TGTGCCAGTAGTATAGGACGAGGGAGCTCCTACAATGAGCAGTTCTTC
-	TRBV5-1	TRBJ1-1	TRBD1	CASSLGTVTEAFF	TGCGCCAGCAGCTTAGGGACAGTCACTGAAGCTTTCTTT
once	TRBV29-1	TRBJ2-1	TRBD2	CSVASSGYNEQFF	TGCAGCGTTGCGTCTAGCGGATACAATGAGCAGTTCTTC
-	TRBV7-2	TRBJ2-7	-	CASSLVPAGDLYEQYF	TGTGCCAGCAGCTTAGTTCCAGCGGGTGATCTCTACGAGCAGTACTTC
-	TRBV18	TRBJ2-3	-	CASSPEVTDTQYF	TGTGCCAGCTCACCAGAGGTCACAGATACGCAGTATTTT
-	TRBV7-6	TRBJ2-5	-	CASSPRGSQETQYF	TGTGCCAGCAGTCCTCGGGGGTCCCAAGAGACCCAGTACTTC